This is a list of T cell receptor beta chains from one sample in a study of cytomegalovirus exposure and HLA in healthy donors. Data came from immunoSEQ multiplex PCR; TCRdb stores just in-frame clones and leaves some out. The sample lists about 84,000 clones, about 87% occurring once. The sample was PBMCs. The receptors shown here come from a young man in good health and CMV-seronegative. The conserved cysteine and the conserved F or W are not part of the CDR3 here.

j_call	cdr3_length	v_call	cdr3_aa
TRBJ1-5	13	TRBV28	ASSSTGMGNQPQH
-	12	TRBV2	ATKDRGQGETQY
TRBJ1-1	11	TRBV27	ASSVSPGRAAF
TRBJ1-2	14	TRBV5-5	ASSPVVGEANYGYT
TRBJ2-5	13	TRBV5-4	ASSRPRDFEETQY
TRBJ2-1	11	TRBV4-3	ASSFDRVNEQF
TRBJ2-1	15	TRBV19	ASSIGGLAGTYNEQF
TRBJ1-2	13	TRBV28	ASSATGTGNYGYT
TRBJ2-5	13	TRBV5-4	ASSLDSVGQETQY
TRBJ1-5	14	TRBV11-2	ASSSGTGVSNQPQH
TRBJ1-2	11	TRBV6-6	ASSPQGTGGYT
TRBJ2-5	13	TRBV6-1	ASSEVGGGQETQY
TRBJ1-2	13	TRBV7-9	ASSDRDRGNYGYT
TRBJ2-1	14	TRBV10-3	AISESMGASYNEQF
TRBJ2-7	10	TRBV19	ASSSVWYEQY
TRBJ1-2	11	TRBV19	ASNDRGSYGYT
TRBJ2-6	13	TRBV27	ASSRIGTGSNVLT
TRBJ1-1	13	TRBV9	ASSVDPGEGTEAF
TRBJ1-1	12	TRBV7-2	ASSLALGHAEAF
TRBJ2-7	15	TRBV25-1	ASSEGRIETGVYEQY
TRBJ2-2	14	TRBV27	AITTSGRVYTGELF
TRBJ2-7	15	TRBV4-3	ASSRRDAGQGIYEQY
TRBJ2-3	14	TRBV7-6	ASSLANSRSTDTQY
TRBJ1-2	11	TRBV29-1	SLNQGVGYGYT
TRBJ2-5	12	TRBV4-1	ASSYGTGAETQY
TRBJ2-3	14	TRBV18	ASSPLPDRKTDTQY
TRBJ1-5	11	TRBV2	ASIAQPNQPQH
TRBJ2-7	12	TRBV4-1	ASSQDLPGGEQY
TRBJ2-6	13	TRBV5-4	ASSYPGSGANVLT
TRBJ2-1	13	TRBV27	ASSFWTSGYNEQF
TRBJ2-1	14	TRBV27	ASSPSSRVVRNEQF
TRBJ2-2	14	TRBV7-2	ASSLTRVLSTGELF
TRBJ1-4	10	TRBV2	ASSVRHEKLF
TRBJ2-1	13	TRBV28	ASSLGSSSYNEQF
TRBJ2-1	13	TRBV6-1	ASRIGTSGGGEQF
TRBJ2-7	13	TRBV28	ASSQRGLVAYEQY
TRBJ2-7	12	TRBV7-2	ASKLAGPTGEQY
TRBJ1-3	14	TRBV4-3	ASSHDRGLRGNTTY
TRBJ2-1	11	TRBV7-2	ASSTNIADEQF
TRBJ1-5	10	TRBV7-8	ASSLTNQPQH
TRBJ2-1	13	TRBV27	ASSFQAGGDNEQF
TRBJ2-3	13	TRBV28	ASSFLSLAGDTQY
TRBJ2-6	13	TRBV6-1	ASDGGASGANVLT
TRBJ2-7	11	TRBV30	AWSVHGAYEQY
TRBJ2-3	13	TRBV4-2	ASSPPGGRADTQY
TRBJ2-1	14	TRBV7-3	ASSLGGLAGFNEQF
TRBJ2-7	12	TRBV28	ASTIQGVLYEQY
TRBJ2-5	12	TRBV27	ASSLGTSYNEQY
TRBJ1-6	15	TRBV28	ASRLRQGSSYNSPLH
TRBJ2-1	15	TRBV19	ASSFPRTSGRMDEQF
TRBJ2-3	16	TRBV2	ASSEGPVAGVITDTQY
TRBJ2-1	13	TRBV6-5	ASSATSGTSNEQF
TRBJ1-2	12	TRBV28	ASSLSGENYGYT
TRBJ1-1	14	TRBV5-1	ASSFSGTGSPTEAF
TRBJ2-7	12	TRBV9	ASSSGTDAYEQY
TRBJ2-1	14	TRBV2	ASSGYGGTLSDEQF
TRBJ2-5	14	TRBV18	ASSATWTSGQETQY